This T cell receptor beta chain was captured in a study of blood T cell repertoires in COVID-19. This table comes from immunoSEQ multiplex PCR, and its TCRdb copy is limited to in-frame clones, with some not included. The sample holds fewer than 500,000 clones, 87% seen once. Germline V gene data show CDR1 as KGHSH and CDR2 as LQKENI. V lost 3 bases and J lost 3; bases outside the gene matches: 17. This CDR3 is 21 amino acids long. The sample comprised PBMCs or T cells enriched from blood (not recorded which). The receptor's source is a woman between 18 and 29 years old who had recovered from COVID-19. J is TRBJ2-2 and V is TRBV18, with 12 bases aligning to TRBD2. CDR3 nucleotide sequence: TGTGCCAGCTCACCTCGTCGACTAGCGGGAGCTTCGAAAGGATACACCGGGGAGCTGTTTTTT. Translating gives CASSPRRLAGASKGYTGELFF. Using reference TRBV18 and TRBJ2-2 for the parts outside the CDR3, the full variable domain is NAGVMQNPRHLVRRRGQEARLRCSPMKGHSHVYWYRQLPEEGLKFMVYLQKENIIDESGMPKERFSAEFPKEGPSILRIQQVVRGDSAAYFCASSPRRLAGASKGYTGELFFGEGSRLTVL.